These 32 T cell receptor beta chains share one sample of origin, sequenced in a study of cytomegalovirus exposure and HLA in healthy donors. The data were produced by immunoSEQ multiplex PCR, yet TCRdb's version contains in-frame clones alone and is incomplete. This table has 50,000 to 65,000 clones, more than 85% appearing once. The source material was PBMCs. These TCRs come from a woman in her late teens or twenties in good health and CMV-seropositive.

The chain carries TRBV7-2 and TRBJ2-6; TRBD2 aligns across 9 bases. V dropped 3 bases and J dropped 0; count of bases not matched to a gene: 6. The CDR3 runs 18 residues. CDR1 SGHTA and CDR2 FQGNSA come from the germline V gene. CDR3 DNA: TGTGCCAGCAGCTTTAGCGGGGGAGTAAACTCTGGGGCCAACGTCCTGACTTTC. Translated, it gives CASSFSGGVNSGANVLTF.

The chain carries TRBV28 and TRBJ1-2, with D uncertain. CDR1 is MDHEN and CDR2 is SYDVKM in the germline V gene. The V and J ends lost 10 bases and 4 bases respectively, with 19 bases between them. The CDR3 has 14 amino acids. The CDR3, as DNA: TGTGCCACTGCAAATGCGGGTGCCGGCTATGGCTACACCTTC. It is translated as CATANAGAGYGYTF.

The V and J genes are TRBV2 and TRBJ2-3; a weak D match, TRBD2 (5 bases). Trimming pared 8 bases from V and 0 bases from J, leaving 12 bases between. The germline gives CDR1 SNHLY, CDR2 FYNNEI. This CDR3 comprises 14 residues. DNA for the CDR3: TGTGCCAGCCTCGGACCGGGGAGCACAGATACGCAGTATTTT. It yields the protein CASLGPGSTDTQYF.

This sequence joins TRBV28 and TRBJ2-3; D might be TRBD2 (5 bases). Looked up from germline, CDR1 is MDHEN and CDR2 is SYDVKM. There are 16 residues in the CDR3. The V gene lost 4 bases and the J gene lost 4 bases, with 18 bases spanning the gap. The CDR3 DNA sequence: TGTGCCAGCAGTTACCCCCTCCTAGCTTTCCCAGATACGCAGTATTTT. Translation: CASSYPLLAFPDTQYF.

The rearrangement joins TRBV6-1 to TRBJ2-7; D perhaps matches TRBD1 (5 bases). This CDR3 is 16 amino acids long. The V gene lost 4 bases and the J gene lost 1 base, with 17 bases spanning the gap. Looked up from germline, CDR1 is MNHNS and CDR2 is SASEGT. The CDR3 DNA reads TGTGCCAGCAGTGGTAACAGGCAAATTTGGTCCTACGAGCAGTACTTC. Encoded protein: CASSGNRQIWSYEQYF.

The chain uses TRBV5-6 and TRBJ1-2; perhaps TRBD1 as D (5 bases). Trimming removed 5 bases from V and 4 bases from J, with 15 bases in between. Germline V gives CDR1 SGHDT, CDR2 YYEEEE. The CDR3 runs 14 residues. In DNA, the CDR3 is TGTGCCAGCAGACGTCCTGGGGCGTTCTATGGCTACACCTTC. Protein sequence: CASRRPGAFYGYTF.

In DNA, the CDR3 is TGTGCCAGCAGTGAGGTCAGGCTGGGGCGCGATACGCAGTATTTT. It yields the protein CASSEVRLGRDTQYF. V and J are TRBV2 and TRBJ2-3; possibly TRBD1 for D (5 bases). V gave up 3 bases and J gave up 6 bases, with 16 bases separating them. The CDR3 spans 15 residues. Germline V gene sequence: CDR1 SNHLY, CDR2 FYNNEI.

This clone was seen once. The chain has TRBV6-6 and TRBJ2-1; 13 bases fit TRBD2. The CDR3 has 16 residues. Looked up from germline, CDR1 is MNHNY and CDR2 is SVGAGI (reference sequence). V lost 5 bases, J lost 7 bases, and 8 bases stayed unmatched. In DNA, the CDR3 is TGTGCCAGCAGTCGGACTAGCGGGAGTTTTAGGAATGAGCAGTTCTTC. Translating gives CASSRTSGSFRNEQFF.

The CDR3 DNA follows: TGTGCCAGCAGTGGACAGGACATCACCTTCAATCAGCCCCAGCATTTT. Translated: CASSGQDITFNQPQHF. The rearrangement links TRBV6-6 to TRBJ1-5, with 7 bases fitting TRBD1. The length of the CDR3 is 16 residues. Trimming removed 5 bases from V and 3 bases from J; junction bases left unmatched: 10. CDR1 MNHNY and CDR2 SVGAGI come from the germline V gene (reference sequence).

This rearrangement joins TRBV2 to TRBJ2-1; 8 bases align to TRBD2. V was clipped by 6 bases and J by 5 bases; unmatched bases: 21. Per the germline V gene, CDR1 is SNHLY and CDR2 is FYNNEI. The CDR3 extends over 19 amino acids. The CDR3 bases are TGTGCCAGCAGGCGCTGGGGACCAGCGGGAGCCCGTGGTGACAATGAGCAGTTCTTC. This translates into CASRRWGPAGARGDNEQFF. The full variable domain, its missing parts supplied by reference TRBV2 and TRBJ2-1, is EPEVTQTPSHQVTQMGQEVILRCVPISNHLYFYWYRQILGQKVEFLVSFYNNEISEKSEIFDDQFSVERPDGSNFTLKIRSTKLEDSAMYFCASRRWGPAGARGDNEQFFGPGTRLTVL.

J is TRBJ2-5 and V is TRBV10-3; D not certain. The CDR3 totals 11 residues. From germline, CDR1 is ENHRY and CDR2 SYGVKD. Trimming cost V 4 bases and J 4 bases, with 4 bases left between them. In DNA form, the CDR3 reads TGTGCCATCAGTGTTCGAGAGACCCAGTACTTC. Amino acids: CAISVRETQYF.

The chain uses TRBV7-6 and TRBJ2-1, with 7 bases aligning to TRBD2. The V gene's germline CDR1 is SGHVS and CDR2 FNYEAQ. J gave up 2 bases and V 2 bases, and 6 bases lay outside the gene matches. The CDR3 spans 16 residues. In DNA, the CDR3 is TGTGCCAGCAGCTTATTTGGTGGGAGGGCCTACAATGAGCAGTTCTTC. This codes for CASSLFGGRAYNEQFF.

The CDR3 bases are TGTGCCAGCAGCAAAGAGGAGACGGGCTACGAGCAGTACTTC. Translated: CASSKEETGYEQYF. The chain recombines TRBV21-1 with TRBJ2-7; the table's D gene call, TRBD2, was not cross checked with the DNA. TRBV21-1 constitutes a pseudogene. This CDR3 contains 14 residues.

Only a few counts were recorded for this clone. The chain combines TRBV21-1 with TRBJ2-7; the D call in the table, TRBD2, was not verified against the DNA. TRBV21-1 has pseudogene status. This CDR3 comprises 14 residues. CDR3 region: CASIPGLAIYEQYF. The CDR3 DNA sequence: TGTGCCAGCATCCCGGGACTAGCTATCTACGAGCAGTACTTC.

The chain carries TRBV5-8 and TRBJ1-6; D not resolved. The CDR3 loop spans 12 amino acids. Germline loops: CDR1 SGHTS, CDR2 YDEGEE. Trimming took 5 bases from V and 7 from J, leaving 7 bases between them. CDR3 loop: CASSLPNSPLHF. CDR3 nucleotides: TGTGCCAGCAGTTTGCCGAATTCACCCCTCCACTTT.

This chain connects TRBV27 to TRBJ1-1, with D perhaps TRBD1 (6 bases). V lost 7 bases and J 4 bases, leaving 19 bases between the germline ends. CDR3 length: 15 amino acids. Germline V lookup: CDR1 MNHEY, CDR2 SMNVEV (reference sequence). CDR3 region: CASTDRTAGFTEAFF. The CDR3 nucleotides are TGTGCCAGCACCGACAGGACAGCAGGATTCACTGAAGCTTTCTTT.

V and J are TRBV5-1 and TRBJ2-2, with 9 bases lining up with TRBD1. Germline CDR1 reads SGHRS; CDR2 reads YFSETQ. J was trimmed by 4 bases and V by 4 bases; bases with no gene match: 2. CDR3 length: 14 amino acids. CDR3 in DNA: TGCGCCAGCAGCAGGGACAGGGCCACCGGGGAGCTGTTTTTT. Its protein product is CASSRDRATGELFF.

The chain links TRBV7-9 to TRBJ1-2; maybe TRBD1 (5 bases). V was pared by 8 bases and J by 6 bases, with 13 bases between. This CDR3 is 12 amino acids long. The germline V gene encodes CDR1 SEHNR and CDR2 FQNEAQ (reference sequence). CDR3 in amino acids: CASGVGEDGYTF. CDR3 DNA: TGTGCCAGCGGGGTAGGGGAAGATGGCTACACCTTC.

This clone was recorded once. V and J are TRBV18 and TRBJ2-1; D perhaps matches TRBD1 (5 bases). The V and J ends lost 2 bases and 0 bases respectively, with 8 bases between them. The germline gives CDR1 KGHSH, CDR2 LQKENI. This CDR3 spans 15 amino acids. DNA of the CDR3: TGTGCCAGCTCACCATTTCAGGGCTCCTACAATGAGCAGTTCTTC. As protein: CASSPFQGSYNEQFF.

The V call is TRBV9, the J call TRBJ2-2, with D perhaps matching TRBD2 (7 bases). Trimming removed 3 bases from V and 6 bases from J, with 18 bases in between. Germline-derived CDR1 and CDR2 are SGDLS and YYNGEE. The CDR3 covers 16 residues. The CDR3 bases are TGTGCCAGCAGCGATGGGGGCGGGAGTATATCCGGGGAGCTGTTTTTT. This encodes CASSDGGGSISGELFF.

A single count supports this clone. The chain couples TRBV6-1 to TRBJ1-5; 7 bases fit TRBD1. Trimming cost V 2 bases and J 5 bases; bases outside gene matches: 9. The CDR3 has 16 amino acids. The germline gives CDR1 MNHNS, CDR2 SASEGT. The CDR3 bases are TGTGCCAGCAGTGAATATTCAGTAACAGGGGATCAGCCCCAGCATTTT. It encodes CASSEYSVTGDQPQHF.

The chain joins TRBV9 to TRBJ2-7, with 7 bases that match TRBD1. This CDR3 has 15 amino acids. Per germline, CDR1 SGDLS and CDR2 YYNGEE. J lost 6 bases, V lost 3 bases, and 12 bases had no gene match. CDR3 loop: CASSAKGQRHSEQYF. The CDR3 nucleotides read TGTGCCAGCAGCGCCAAGGGACAGAGACATAGCGAGCAGTACTTC.

This chain links TRBV6-1 with TRBJ1-3; 7 nucleotides align to TRBD1. The CDR3 loop spans 15 amino acids. The V segment lost 5 bases and the J segment 0 bases; nucleotides outside the gene matches: 4. CDR1 is MNHNS and CDR2 is SASEGT in the germline V gene. CDR3 nucleotides: TGTGCCAGCAGTACAGGGGAGCTCTCTGGAAACACCATATATTTT. This sequence encodes CASSTGELSGNTIYF.

This clone was detected only once. The chain has TRBV7-9 and TRBJ2-2, with 8 bases identical to TRBD2. Germline V gene data show CDR1 as SEHNR and CDR2 as FQNEAQ (reference sequence). CDR3 length equals 15 residues. Trimming took 6 bases from V and 1 from J; bases not matched to a gene: 4. CDR3 sequence (DNA): TGTGCCAGCAGACTTACTAGCGGGAACACCGGGGAGCTGTTTTTT. As protein: CASRLTSGNTGELFF.

The V and J genes are TRBV19 and TRBJ2-1; TRBD2 matches 12 bases. With V trimmed by 7 bases and J by 5 bases, 6 bases remained unmatched. The CDR3 has 15 residues. Germline V gene sequence: CDR1 LNHDA, CDR2 SQIVND (reference sequence). CDR3 in DNA: TGTGCCAGTACCCTAGCGGGGGGGCTCGACAATGAGCAGTTCTTC. Residues: CASTLAGGLDNEQFF.

The J gene is TRBJ2-3, the V gene TRBV5-1; 8 bases agree with TRBD2. V lost 2 bases, J lost 3 bases, and 2 bases stayed unmatched. Germline V lookup: CDR1 SGHRS, CDR2 YFSETQ. This CDR3 region has 14 residues. The CDR3 sequence is CASSFAGGTDTQYF. CDR3 DNA sequence: TGCGCCAGCAGCTTCGCGGGAGGTACAGATACGCAGTATTTT. The entire variable domain, with the rest obtained from reference TRBV5-1 and TRBJ2-3, is as follows: KAGVTQTPRYLIKTRGQQVTLSCSPISGHRSVSWYQQTPGQGLQFLFEYFSETQRNKGNFPGRFSGRQFSNSRSEMNVSTLELGDSALYLCASSFAGGTDTQYFGPGTRLTVL.

J is TRBJ1-1 and V is TRBV4-1; D gene unclear. Trimming shortened V by 1 base and J by 4 bases, and 13 bases separated the two germline ends. The CDR3 runs 15 residues. Germline loops: CDR1 MGHRA, CDR2 YSYEKL. The CDR3: CASSQVDTAGTEAFF. The CDR3 nucleotides read TGCGCCAGCAGCCAAGTAGACACCGCGGGCACTGAAGCTTTCTTT.

This clone was seen a single time. This chain uses TRBV6-6 with TRBJ2-7, with D perhaps TRBD2 (6 bases). Germline V gene sequence: CDR1 MNHNY, CDR2 SVGAGI (reference sequence). Trimming shortened V by 5 bases and J by 2 bases, and 13 bases separated the two germline ends. The CDR3 spans 14 residues. CDR3 amino acids: CASSPPAGTYEQYF. In DNA, the CDR3 is TGTGCCAGCAGTCCCCCTGCGGGGACCTACGAGCAGTACTTC.

The chain recombines TRBV5-1 with TRBJ2-1, with a possible D match to TRBD1 (6 bases). Trimming stripped 4 bases from V and 7 bases from J, with 21 bases between. The germline V gene encodes CDR1 SGHRS and CDR2 YFSETQ. CDR3 length: 16 amino acids. CDR3 protein: CASSPTAGAVRNEQFF. CDR3 nucleotide sequence: TGCGCCAGCAGCCCCACCGCAGGGGCCGTTAGGAATGAGCAGTTCTTC.

DNA for the CDR3: TGCGCCAGCAGCACCACGGACAGACAAGAGACCCAGTACTTC. Translation gives CASSTTDRQETQYF. V is TRBV5-1 and J is TRBJ2-5, with D tentatively TRBD1 (6 bases). The V gene lost 4 bases and the J gene lost 2 bases, with 12 bases spanning the gap. Germline loops: CDR1 SGHRS, CDR2 YFSETQ. The CDR3 length is 14 residues. The full variable domain, completed using reference TRBV5-1 and TRBJ2-5, is KAGVTQTPRYLIKTRGQQVTLSCSPISGHRSVSWYQQTPGQGLQFLFEYFSETQRNKGNFPGRFSGRQFSNSRSEMNVSTLELGDSALYLCASSTTDRQETQYFGPGTRLLVL.

The rearrangement uses TRBV5-4 and TRBJ2-2, with D possibly matching TRBD2 (5 bases). V was trimmed by 7 bases and J by 8 bases, leaving 12 bases between them. The CDR3 length is 12 residues. Germline V CDR1 and CDR2: SGHNT, YYREEE (reference sequence). CDR3 sequence: CASGLREGELFF. The CDR3 nucleotides are TGTGCCAGCGGACTTCGAGAAGGGGAGCTGTTTTTT.

In this sample, this clone turned up a few times. This CDR3 is CASSYAAGGNQPQHF. The CDR3 DNA sequence: TGTGCCAGCAGTTACGCCGCAGGGGGCAATCAGCCCCAGCATTTT. The rearrangement links TRBV6-5 to TRBJ1-5, with D maybe TRBD1 (6 bases). Deletions cut 2 bases from V and 2 bases from J, with 10 bases between. Germline assignment: CDR1 MNHEY and CDR2 SVGAGI. The CDR3 is 15 amino acids.